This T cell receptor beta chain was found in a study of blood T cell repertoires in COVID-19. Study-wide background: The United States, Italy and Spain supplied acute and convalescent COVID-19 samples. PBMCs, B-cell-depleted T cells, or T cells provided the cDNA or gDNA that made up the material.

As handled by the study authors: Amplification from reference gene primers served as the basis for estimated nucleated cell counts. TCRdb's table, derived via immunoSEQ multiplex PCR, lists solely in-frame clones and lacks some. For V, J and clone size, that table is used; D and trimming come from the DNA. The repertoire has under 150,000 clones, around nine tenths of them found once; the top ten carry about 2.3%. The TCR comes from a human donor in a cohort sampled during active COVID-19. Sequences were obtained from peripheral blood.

CDR3 nucleotides: TGTGCCAGCAGTTTTGGGTTTAGGACTAGCGGGACCCGAAGCACAGATACGCAGTATTTT. Its protein product is CASSFGFRTSGTRSTDTQYF. J is TRBJ2-3 and V is TRBV28; 12 nucleotides line up with TRBD2. The CDR3 runs to 20 residues. The V gene end was trimmed by 3 bases and the J gene end by 0 bases; junction bases not matched to a gene: 13. CDR1 is MDHEN, CDR2 SYDVKM, per germline.